One sample yielded the 16 T cell receptor beta chains listed below, sequenced in a study of naive and memory T cell subsets. Both TRBC1 and TRBC2 were covered by a beta constant-region primer of two equimolar oligonucleotides. TCRdb re-called the UMI-ligation and nested PCR reads with MiXCR, one entry per CDR3 protein. The sample contains 19,000 or so distinct CDR3 sequences, approximately 11% of which appear only once. Sequencing input: central memory CD8+ T cells from blood. The receptors were gathered from a human donor in good health.

Turning to this clonotype: No conserved phenylalanine or tryptophan is present at the end of the CDR3, so a read error is the likely explanation. Because the CDR3's place on the DNA is in doubt, the DNA is left out and the CDR3 is given as listed by TCRdb. V gene TRBV6-1 combines with J gene TRBJ2-7; TRBD1 was called by the table and not checked on the DNA. Ends included, the CDR3 has 13 residues. Germline V gene data show CDR1 as MNHNS and CDR2 as SASEGT. CDR3 sequence reads: CASSEDNSYEQDC.

This clonotype was seen many times. The V and J genes are TRBV27 and TRBJ2-7, with no clear D. Germline V gene lookup returns CDR1 MNHEY and CDR2 SMNVEV (reference sequence). The CDR3 extends over 13 amino acids. V was shortened by 0 bases and J by 7 bases, with 10 bases between the two germline ends. The CDR3 loop reads CASSLSTRKEQYF. For the CDR3, the DNA is TGTGCCAGCAGTTTATCAACCCGGAAGGAGCAGTACTTC.

This clonotype was observed at least ten times. V gene TRBV9 combines with J gene TRBJ1-1; no firm D call. This CDR3 region has 14 residues. Germline loops: CDR1 SGDLS, CDR2 YYNGEE. Trimming took 0 bases from V and 1 from J, leaving 7 bases between them. In nucleotides, the CDR3 is TGTGCCAGCAGCGTAGGGTCGGGGAACACTGAAGCTTTCTTT. Residues: CASSVGSGNTEAFF. Variable domain in full (rest from reference TRBV9 and TRBJ1-1): DSGVTQTPKHLITATGQRVTLRCSPRSGDLSVYWYQQSLDQGLQFLIQYYNGEERAKGNILERFSAQQFPDLHSELNLSSLELGDSALYFCASSVGSGNTEAFFGQGTRLTVV.

This clonotype appeared many times. The rearrangement joins TRBV28 to TRBJ2-1; 8 bases agree with TRBD2. The V segment lost 3 bases and the J segment 6 bases; nucleotides outside the gene matches: 10. There are 16 residues in the CDR3. Germline V CDR1 and CDR2: MDHEN, SYDVKM. CDR3 residues: CASSFWAGLAANEQFF. CDR3 coding DNA: TGTGCCAGCAGTTTCTGGGCAGGACTAGCTGCCAATGAGCAGTTCTTC.

This clonotype was seen many times. The rearrangement links TRBV7-9 to TRBJ1-1; 7 bases fit TRBD1. The length of the CDR3 is 19 residues. Trimming at V came to 1 base and at J to 6 bases, leaving 20 bases not matched to a gene. CDR1 and CDR2 from the germline V gene are SEHNR and FQNEAQ (reference sequence). CDR3 DNA: TGTGCCAGCAGCTTAGGTGCTTTGACAGGGAATCGGCTAATCGCTGAAGCTTTCTTT. This sequence encodes CASSLGALTGNRLIAEAFF.

This chain connects TRBV3-1 to TRBJ2-7; 11 nucleotides match TRBD2. V was clipped by 3 bases and J by 1 base; unmatched bases: 8. Germline V CDR1 and CDR2: LGHDT, YNNKEL (reference sequence). The CDR3 loop spans 17 amino acids. CDR3 loop: CASSQTLAGVLSYEQYF. Here the CDR3 DNA reads TGTGCCAGCAGCCAGACACTAGCGGGAGTTCTTTCCTACGAGCAGTACTTC.

Many counts were recorded for this clonotype. The chain recombines TRBV4-1 with TRBJ1-2; D is perhaps TRBD1 (6 bases). V was shortened by 0 bases and J by 4 bases, with 15 bases between the two germline ends. The CDR3 extends over 16 amino acids. Germline loops: CDR1 MGHRA, CDR2 YSYEKL. In DNA, the CDR3 is TGCGCCAGCAGCCAAGATGGGGCAGGGGCCGGCTATGGCTACACCTTC. Its translation: CASSQDGAGAGYGYTF.

This clonotype was observed at least ten times. The chain links TRBV24-1 to TRBJ1-3; D unclear. The germline CDR1 and CDR2 sequences are KGHDR and SFDVKD. The CDR3 runs to 18 residues. V was cut by 0 bases and J by 0 bases, with 14 bases left in between. This CDR3 is CATSDLVAVPGSGNTIYF. The CDR3 nucleotides read TGTGCCACCAGTGATTTGGTGGCCGTCCCCGGCTCTGGAAACACCATATATTTT.

The chain carries TRBV10-1 and TRBJ2-7, with 9 bases that match TRBD1. This CDR3 spans 16 amino acids. The V and J ends lost 6 bases and 4 bases, in that order; junction bases with no gene match: 13. Germline assignment: CDR1 WNHNN and CDR2 SYGVQD (reference sequence). DNA of the CDR3: TGCGCCAGCAGCGAACCTCCGGGACAGGGAGGGTACGAGCAGTACTTC. Protein: CASSEPPGQGGYEQYF.

This clonotype appeared a few times. J is TRBJ2-7 and V is TRBV7-9; 8 bases fit TRBD2. CDR1 and CDR2 from the germline V gene are SEHNR and FQNEAQ (reference sequence). The CDR3 length is 15 residues. The V gene end was trimmed by 3 bases and the J gene end by 3 bases; junction bases not matched to a gene: 7. This CDR3 reads CASSFGAGELYEQYF. For the CDR3, the DNA is TGTGCCAGCAGCTTTGGAGCGGGAGAACTCTACGAGCAGTACTTC. The whole variable domain, remainder taken from reference TRBV7-9 and TRBJ2-7, is DTGVSQNPRHKITKRGQNVTFRCDPISEHNRLYWYRQTLGQGPEFLTYFQNEAQLEKSRLLSDRFSAERPKGSFSTLEIQRTEQGDSAMYLCASSFGAGELYEQYFGPGTRLTVT.

This clonotype turned up a few times. The V gene is TRBV27, the J gene TRBJ1-1, with 9 nucleotides matching TRBD1. The CDR3 has 16 amino acids. Unmatched junction bases numbered 7, after V lost 5 bases and J lost 0 bases. Germline CDR1 reads MNHEY; CDR2 reads SMNVEV (reference sequence). CDR3 nucleotides: TGTGCCAGCAGTCAAGGACAGGGGATGGTGAACACTGAAGCTTTCTTT. The encoded protein is CASSQGQGMVNTEAFF.

A few counts support this clonotype. V usage is TRBV28 and J usage is TRBJ2-5; D unresolved. V was pared by 1 base and J by 5 bases, with 14 bases between. CDR3 length equals 15 residues. Per the germline V gene, CDR1 is MDHEN and CDR2 is SYDVKM. CDR3 nucleotide sequence: TGTGCCAGCAGTTTATCCCCTCGAGGCCCGGAGACCCAGTACTTC. Amino acid sequence: CASSLSPRGPETQYF. Together with reference TRBV28 and TRBJ2-5, the CDR3 gives the full variable domain: DVKVTQSSRYLVKRTGEKVFLECVQDMDHENMFWYRQDPGLGLRLIYFSYDVKMKEKGDIPEGYSVSREKKERFSLILESASTNQTSMYLCASSLSPRGPETQYFGPGTRLLVL.

The CDR3 loop reads CASSLAQGPGDGQYF. DNA for the CDR3: TGCGCCAGCAGCTTGGCTCAGGGGCCTGGAGACGGCCAGTACTTC. The rearrangement joins TRBV5-1 to TRBJ2-5, with D possibly being TRBD1 (6 bases). Germline V gives CDR1 SGHRS, CDR2 YFSETQ. V lost 0 bases, J lost 10 bases, and 19 bases lay in between. The CDR3 totals 15 residues.

The V and J genes are TRBV6-2 or TRBV6-3 and TRBJ2-7, with unresolved D. This CDR3 has 12 residues. The germline V gene has CDR1 MNHEY and CDR2 SVGEGT. The ends were cut back, 5 bases at V and 4 bases at J, with 9 bases in the middle. The CDR3: CASSVRIYEQYF. CDR3 bases: TGTGCCAGCAGTGTCCGTATTTACGAGCAGTACTTC.

There are many counts of this clonotype. The CDR3 sequence: CSAVTVQGRNQPQHF. In DNA form, the CDR3 reads TGCAGTGCCGTTACCGTACAGGGGCGCAATCAGCCCCAGCATTTT. V is TRBV20-1 and J is TRBJ1-5, with 7 bases aligning to TRBD1. With V trimmed by 6 bases and J by 2 bases, 10 bases remained unmatched. This CDR3 contains 15 residues. CDR1 and CDR2 from the germline V gene are DFQATT and SNEGSKA (reference sequence).

This chain uses TRBV9 with TRBJ2-1; TRBD2 matches 7 bases. Germline CDR1 and CDR2: SGDLS and YYNGEE. Unmatched junction bases numbered 4, after V lost 3 bases and J lost 4 bases. The CDR3 has 14 residues. The CDR3 DNA sequence: TGTGCCAGCAGCGGGTTAGCGGGTTACAATGAGCAGTTCTTC. It is translated as CASSGLAGYNEQFF.